A single sample is the source of the 7 T cell receptor beta chains below, sequenced in a study of blood T cells in healthy people across ages. Alongside a J-beta primer mix, a sample-barcoded 5' primer served in a second PCR lasting roughly 6 to 12 cycles. A single record per CDR3 protein comes from TCRdb applying MiXCR to the 5' RACE reads. The sample holds 500,000 to 600,000 distinct CDR3 sequences; 25% to 30% are singletons and the top ten take less than 20%. Material for sequencing was blood. The receptors stem from an older woman in good health.

In its sample, this clonotype was seen a few times. The V gene is TRBV7-2, the J gene TRBJ1-3; D not resolved. CDR3 length: 14 residues. CDR1 is SGHTA and CDR2 is FQGNSA in the germline V gene. Trimming took off 5 bases at V and 0 bases at J, with 8 bases between the two ends. CDR3 in amino acids: CASSLYFSGNTIYF. As DNA, the CDR3 is TGTGCCAGCAGCCTGTACTTCTCTGGAAACACCATATATTTT.

V is TRBV11-2 and J is TRBJ2-5; D not resolved. CDR3 length: 13 amino acids. Trimming pared 1 base from V and 5 bases from J, leaving 8 bases between. Per the germline V gene, CDR1 is SGHAT and CDR2 is FQNNGV. The chain's CDR3 is CASSLVSFETQYF. In DNA form, the CDR3 reads TGTGCCAGCAGCTTAGTTTCGTTTGAGACCCAGTACTTC.

This clonotype was recorded a few times. The chain is built from TRBV27 and TRBJ2-1, with 11 bases fitting TRBD2. The germline CDR1 and CDR2 sequences are MNHEY and SMNVEV (reference sequence). The V gene end was trimmed by 4 bases and the J gene end by 7 bases; junction bases not matched to a gene: 9. The CDR3 runs 16 residues. CDR3 sequence: CASSWVAGGPGNEQFF. The CDR3 DNA is TGTGCCAGCAGTTGGGTAGCGGGGGGGCCAGGTAATGAGCAGTTCTTC.

The chain links TRBV5-1 to TRBJ2-2; D is unclear. This CDR3 has 14 residues. Trimming stripped 4 bases from V and 3 bases from J, with 10 bases between. Germline V gene data show CDR1 as SGHRS and CDR2 as YFSETQ. CDR3 residues: CASSPLSDTGELFF. The CDR3 nucleotides are TGCGCCAGCAGCCCCCTGTCGGACACCGGGGAGCTGTTTTTT. The variable domain in full, completed from reference TRBV5-1 and TRBJ2-2, reads KAGVTQTPRYLIKTRGQQVTLSCSPISGHRSVSWYQQTPGQGLQFLFEYFSETQRNKGNFPGRFSGRQFSNSRSEMNVSTLELGDSALYLCASSPLSDTGELFFGEGSRLTVL.

This clonotype was counted between two and nine times. The chain joins TRBV4-3 to TRBJ1-2; 9 nucleotides align to TRBD1. The germline V gene has CDR1 LGHNA and CDR2 YSLEER. The CDR3 spans 14 residues. V gave up 1 base and J gave up 6 bases; unmatched junction bases: 3. CDR3 sequence: CASSQGDREDGYTF. As DNA, the CDR3 is TGCGCCAGCAGCCAAGGGGACAGGGAGGATGGCTACACCTTC.

The chain recombines TRBV12-3 or TRBV12-4 with TRBJ2-3; D is undetermined. CDR3 length: 17 amino acids. Deletions cut 6 bases from V and 2 bases from J, with 21 bases between. The CDR3 DNA sequence: TGTGCCAGCAGCCCGGACCGCACTACTCGGGCCACAGATACGCAGTATTTT. Its protein is CASSPDRTTRATDTQYF.

The rearrangement joins TRBV7-9 to TRBJ1-6; D not certain. The CDR3 extends over 13 amino acids. The V end lost 1 base, the J end lost 11 bases, and 9 bases lay between the germline ends. CDR1 and CDR2 (germline): SEHNR, FQNEAQ (reference sequence). CDR3 in amino acids: CASSLVAGAPLHF. Written as DNA, the CDR3 is TGTGCCAGCAGCTTAGTGGCTGGGGCACCCCTCCACTTT.